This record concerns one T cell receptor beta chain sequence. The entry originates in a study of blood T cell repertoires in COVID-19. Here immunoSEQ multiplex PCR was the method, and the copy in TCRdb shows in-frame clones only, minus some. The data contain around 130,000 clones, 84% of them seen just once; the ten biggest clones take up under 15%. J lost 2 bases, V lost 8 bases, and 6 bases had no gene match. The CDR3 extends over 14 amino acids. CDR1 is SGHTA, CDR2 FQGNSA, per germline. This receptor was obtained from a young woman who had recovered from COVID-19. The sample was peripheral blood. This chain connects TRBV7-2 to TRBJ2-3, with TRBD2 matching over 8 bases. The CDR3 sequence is CASGIAGLTDTQYF. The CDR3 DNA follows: TGTGCCAGCGGGATAGCGGGGCTCACAGATACGCAGTATTTT. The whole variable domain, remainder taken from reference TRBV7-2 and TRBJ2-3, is GAGVSQSPSNKVTEKGKDVELRCDPISGHTALYWYRQSLGQGLEFLIYFQGNSAPDKSGLPSDRFSAERTGGSVSTLTIQRTQQEDSAVYLCASGIAGLTDTQYFGPGTRLTVL.